Listed below are T cell receptor beta chains from one sample, sequenced in a study of cytomegalovirus exposure and HLA in healthy donors. Assay used: immunoSEQ multiplex PCR; TCRdb lists only in-frame clones, some missing. The table has some 56,000 clones, around 83% seen once. Specimen: PBMCs. These receptors came from a human donor in good health. The CDR3 runs from the conserved cysteine through the conserved F or W. Fields, in order: J gene, V gene, D gene, clone size, CDR3 DNA, CDR3 protein. The D gene is left open where the match is weak. The listing skips clone size in some rows; elsewhere it reads once, few, many or a size class.

j_call: TRBJ2-1
v_call: TRBV29-1
d_call: TRBD2
clone_size: -
cdr3_nt: TGCAGCGTTGAAGAGGGGCGGGGGGGGGACAATGAGCAGTTCTTC
cdr3_aa: CSVEEGRGGDNEQFF

j_call: TRBJ2-7
v_call: TRBV30
d_call: -
clone_size: -
cdr3_nt: TGTGCCTGGGCTAAGCGGTACTCCTACGAGCAGTACTTC
cdr3_aa: CAWAKRYSYEQYF

j_call: TRBJ2-1
v_call: TRBV18
d_call: TRBD2
clone_size: -
cdr3_nt: TGTGCCAGCTCACTAGGGACTAGCGGATACAATGAGCAGTTCTTC
cdr3_aa: CASSLGTSGYNEQFF

j_call: TRBJ2-7
v_call: TRBV4-1
d_call: -
clone_size: -
cdr3_nt: TGCGCCAGCAGCCAAGGGTCTTCATCCTTTAACAGGGTAAATCCGTACGAGCAGTACTTC
cdr3_aa: CASSQGSSSFNRVNPYEQYF

j_call: TRBJ1-5
v_call: TRBV6-1
d_call: TRBD1
clone_size: -
cdr3_nt: TGTGCCAGCAGTCAGGGGACAGCTCAGCCCCAGCATTTT
cdr3_aa: CASSQGTAQPQHF

j_call: TRBJ2-7
v_call: TRBV6-1
d_call: -
clone_size: -
cdr3_nt: TGTGCCAGCAGTAGTGGGACATACTCCTACGAGCAGTACTTC
cdr3_aa: CASSSGTYSYEQYF

j_call: TRBJ2-7
v_call: TRBV27
d_call: TRBD1
clone_size: -
cdr3_nt: TGTGCCAGCAGTTCCCCCGGGACAGGGCACCACGAGCAGTACTTC
cdr3_aa: CASSSPGTGHHEQYF

j_call: TRBJ2-7
v_call: TRBV11-2
d_call: -
clone_size: -
cdr3_nt: TGTGCCAGCCGCCGCCCCGGCGGGACGTCCTACGAGCAGTACTTC
cdr3_aa: CASRRPGGTSYEQYF

j_call: TRBJ1-4
v_call: TRBV28
d_call: -
clone_size: few
cdr3_nt: TGTGCCAGCAGGCGGGGACCGCATGAAAAACTGTTTTTT
cdr3_aa: CASRRGPHEKLFF

j_call: TRBJ2-7
v_call: TRBV7-9
d_call: TRBD1
clone_size: -
cdr3_nt: TGTGCCAGCAGCTCATCAGGGGGAAAAGCCTACGAGCAGTACTTC
cdr3_aa: CASSSSGGKAYEQYF

j_call: TRBJ2-5
v_call: TRBV7-7
d_call: TRBD1
clone_size: -
cdr3_nt: TGTGCTAGCAGCGCGGACAGGGGAGGAGAGACCCAGTACTTC
cdr3_aa: CASSADRGGETQYF

j_call: TRBJ2-7
v_call: TRBV27
d_call: TRBD2
clone_size: -
cdr3_nt: TGTGCCTCTCTTGGGGGGGGGAAATACGAGCAGTACTTC
cdr3_aa: CASLGGGKYEQYF

j_call: TRBJ2-7
v_call: TRBV9
d_call: TRBD2
clone_size: -
cdr3_nt: TGTGCCAGCAGCGTAGGCCCGACTAGCGGGAGCTACGAGCAGTACTTC
cdr3_aa: CASSVGPTSGSYEQYF

j_call: TRBJ2-4
v_call: TRBV2
d_call: -
clone_size: few
cdr3_nt: TGTGCCAGCAGTGAATCCGGAAACATTCAGTACTTC
cdr3_aa: CASSESGNIQYF

j_call: TRBJ2-3
v_call: TRBV12-5
d_call: -
clone_size: -
cdr3_nt: TGTGCTAGTGGTCAAACAGATTACACAGATACGCAGTATTTT
cdr3_aa: CASGQTDYTDTQYF

j_call: TRBJ2-2
v_call: TRBV7-9
d_call: -
clone_size: -
cdr3_nt: TGTGCCAGCAGCTTAGGTGTTTCGGCCGGGGAGCTGTTTTTT
cdr3_aa: CASSLGVSAGELFF

j_call: TRBJ2-3
v_call: TRBV7-6
d_call: TRBD2
clone_size: -
cdr3_nt: TGTGCCAGCAGCTTCTCTAGCGGAAATACGCAGTATTTT
cdr3_aa: CASSFSSGNTQYF

j_call: TRBJ2-5
v_call: TRBV7-3
d_call: -
clone_size: once
cdr3_nt: TGTGCCAGCAGCTTAATTACGGAAGAGACCCAGTACTTC
cdr3_aa: CASSLITEETQYF

j_call: TRBJ2-7
v_call: TRBV30
d_call: -
clone_size: -
cdr3_nt: TGTGCCTGGAGCGCTACAGGGAGCTCCTACGAGCAGTACTTC
cdr3_aa: CAWSATGSSYEQYF

j_call: TRBJ2-3
v_call: TRBV9
d_call: TRBD2
clone_size: -
cdr3_nt: TGTGCCAGCAGCGTAGTACCAGCGGGGGGCGGCACAGATACGCAGTATTTT
cdr3_aa: CASSVVPAGGGTDTQYF

j_call: TRBJ2-4
v_call: TRBV28
d_call: -
clone_size: -
cdr3_nt: TGTGCCAGCACACAGGGCGCTGAAAACATTCAGTACTTC
cdr3_aa: CASTQGAENIQYF

j_call: TRBJ1-4
v_call: TRBV4-3
d_call: TRBD1
clone_size: -
cdr3_nt: TGCGCCAGCAGCCAGTGGACAGGTTTGGAAAAACTGTTTTTT
cdr3_aa: CASSQWTGLEKLFF

j_call: TRBJ1-6
v_call: TRBV21-1
d_call: -
clone_size: -
cdr3_nt: TGTGCCAGAGGACAGGGGTGGGGCAAACTAGGTTCACCCCTCCACTTT
cdr3_aa: CARGQGWGKLGSPLHF

j_call: TRBJ2-5
v_call: TRBV4-2
d_call: TRBD2
clone_size: -
cdr3_nt: TGTGCCAGCAGCCAAGTGAGCGGGGGGGCTTCCGAGACCCAGTACTTC
cdr3_aa: CASSQVSGGASETQYF

j_call: TRBJ2-7
v_call: TRBV7-9
d_call: -
clone_size: -
cdr3_nt: TGTGCCAGCAGCCCCCCCCCGCGGTGGGGCAACGAGCAGTACTTC
cdr3_aa: CASSPPPRWGNEQYF

j_call: TRBJ1-6
v_call: TRBV6-6
d_call: -
clone_size: -
cdr3_nt: TGTGCCAGCAGCACAACAGGGATTAATTCACCCCTCCACTTT
cdr3_aa: CASSTTGINSPLHF

j_call: TRBJ1-1
v_call: TRBV4-3
d_call: TRBD1
clone_size: once
cdr3_nt: TGCGCCAGCAGCCAAGGTTTTCAGGGGGAGACTGAAGCTTTCTTT
cdr3_aa: CASSQGFQGETEAFF

j_call: TRBJ2-1
v_call: TRBV21-1
d_call: -
clone_size: -
cdr3_nt: TGTGCCAGCAGCATCGACAGGGAGAATGAGCAGTTCTTC
cdr3_aa: CASSIDRENEQFF

j_call: TRBJ1-2
v_call: TRBV7-9
d_call: TRBD1
clone_size: -
cdr3_nt: TGTGCCAGCAGCCTGACAGGGGCTTTTAACTATGGCTACACCTTC
cdr3_aa: CASSLTGAFNYGYTF

j_call: TRBJ2-1
v_call: TRBV21-1
d_call: -
clone_size: -
cdr3_nt: TGTGCCAGCACTCCCCCCGCGTGCTACAATGAGCAGTTCTTC
cdr3_aa: CASTPPACYNEQFF

j_call: TRBJ1-2
v_call: TRBV6-5
d_call: -
clone_size: once
cdr3_nt: TGTGCCAGCAGTTACTCCAGGGGAGTTGGCTACACCTTC
cdr3_aa: CASSYSRGVGYTF

j_call: TRBJ2-7
v_call: TRBV19
d_call: -
clone_size: -
cdr3_nt: TGTGCCAGTAGTCACTCGCGGGGGCAAACCTACGAGCAGTACTTC
cdr3_aa: CASSHSRGQTYEQYF

j_call: TRBJ2-7
v_call: TRBV11-2
d_call: TRBD2
clone_size: -
cdr3_nt: TGTGCCAGCAGCTTAGACATGGGGACTACTCTTTACTACGAGCAGTACTTC
cdr3_aa: CASSLDMGTTLYYEQYF

j_call: TRBJ1-1
v_call: TRBV4-3
d_call: -
clone_size: -
cdr3_nt: TGCGCCAGCAGCCAAGATCACGGGGGCGGGGGAGCTTTCTTT
cdr3_aa: CASSQDHGGGGAFF

j_call: TRBJ1-5
v_call: TRBV29-1
d_call: TRBD1
clone_size: few
cdr3_nt: TGCAGCGCGGGACAGGGGTCCGATCAGCCCCAGCATTTT
cdr3_aa: CSAGQGSDQPQHF

j_call: TRBJ2-3
v_call: TRBV15
d_call: -
clone_size: -
cdr3_nt: TGTGCCACCAGCACAATGCTAAATACGCAGTATTTT
cdr3_aa: CATSTMLNTQYF

j_call: TRBJ1-1
v_call: TRBV7-2
d_call: -
clone_size: few
cdr3_nt: TGTGCCAGCAGCCCCCAGGGATACACTGAAGCTTTCTTT
cdr3_aa: CASSPQGYTEAFF

j_call: TRBJ2-5
v_call: TRBV6-1
d_call: TRBD1
clone_size: -
cdr3_nt: TGTGCCAGCAACCCGGGACAGCTAGAGACCCAGTACTTC
cdr3_aa: CASNPGQLETQYF

j_call: TRBJ2-1
v_call: TRBV29-1
d_call: TRBD2
clone_size: -
cdr3_nt: TGCAGCGTTCTACTAGCGGGAGGGCCGTATGAGCAGTTCTTC
cdr3_aa: CSVLLAGGPYEQFF

j_call: TRBJ2-1
v_call: TRBV5-1
d_call: TRBD2
clone_size: -
cdr3_nt: TGCGCCAGCAGCTGGAGCGGGGTGCACTACAATGAGCAGTTCTTC
cdr3_aa: CASSWSGVHYNEQFF

j_call: TRBJ1-6
v_call: TRBV25-1
d_call: TRBD1
clone_size: -
cdr3_nt: TGTGCCAGCAGTCACAGGGGTACTTCACCCCTCCACTTT
cdr3_aa: CASSHRGTSPLHF

j_call: TRBJ2-1
v_call: TRBV30
d_call: -
clone_size: -
cdr3_nt: TGTGCCTGGAGGCGAGGTTCCTACAATGAGCAGTTCTTC
cdr3_aa: CAWRRGSYNEQFF

j_call: TRBJ2-5
v_call: TRBV2
d_call: -
clone_size: -
cdr3_nt: TGTGCCAGCAGTGAACTAGGGGAAGAGACCCAGTACTTC
cdr3_aa: CASSELGEETQYF

j_call: TRBJ1-4
v_call: TRBV4-3
d_call: -
clone_size: -
cdr3_nt: TGCGCCAGCAGGAAATTCACAGAGGAAAAACTGTTTTTT
cdr3_aa: CASRKFTEEKLFF

j_call: TRBJ1-3
v_call: TRBV28
d_call: -
clone_size: once
cdr3_nt: TGTGCCAGCAGACTAGGTGGGCACTCTGGAAACACCATATATTTT
cdr3_aa: CASRLGGHSGNTIYF

j_call: TRBJ2-1
v_call: TRBV2
d_call: -
clone_size: -
cdr3_nt: TGTGCCAGCAGACCGTCGAGCTCCTACAATGAGCAGTTCTTC
cdr3_aa: CASRPSSSYNEQFF

j_call: TRBJ2-1
v_call: TRBV6-4
d_call: TRBD1
clone_size: -
cdr3_nt: TGTGCCAGCAGTGACATGGCAGGGGGCTTGGATGAGCAGTTCTTC
cdr3_aa: CASSDMAGGLDEQFF

j_call: TRBJ2-7
v_call: TRBV7-3
d_call: -
clone_size: -
cdr3_nt: TGTGCCAGCAGCTTATCATCAGGGGCCCTATACGAGCAGTACTTC
cdr3_aa: CASSLSSGALYEQYF

j_call: TRBJ1-2
v_call: TRBV19
d_call: TRBD1
clone_size: -
cdr3_nt: TGTGCCAGTACCCGAGACAGGGGGGACTATGGCTACACCTTC
cdr3_aa: CASTRDRGDYGYTF

j_call: TRBJ1-1
v_call: TRBV29-1
d_call: -
clone_size: few
cdr3_nt: TGCAGCGTTGGAGGTGGAACTGAAGCTTTCTTT
cdr3_aa: CSVGGGTEAFF

j_call: TRBJ1-6
v_call: TRBV30
d_call: -
clone_size: few
cdr3_nt: TGTGCCTGGATCGGGAGCTCCTATAATTCACCCCTCCACTTT
cdr3_aa: CAWIGSSYNSPLHF

j_call: TRBJ2-7
v_call: TRBV7-8
d_call: -
clone_size: -
cdr3_nt: TGTGCCAGCAGCTTGACTAGGAGATCCTACGAGCAGTACTTC
cdr3_aa: CASSLTRRSYEQYF

j_call: TRBJ1-2
v_call: TRBV11-2
d_call: -
clone_size: -
cdr3_nt: TGTGCCAGCAGCCCTAACGGGGTCACCTCCTCGTACACCTTC
cdr3_aa: CASSPNGVTSSYTF

j_call: TRBJ2-1
v_call: TRBV5-1
d_call: -
clone_size: -
cdr3_nt: TGCGCCAGCAGAGAGACTACTTACAATGAGCAGTTCTTC
cdr3_aa: CASRETTYNEQFF

j_call: TRBJ2-3
v_call: TRBV29-1
d_call: -
clone_size: once
cdr3_nt: TGCAGCACCCCCGGCGGATCCCCGGATACGCAGTATTTT
cdr3_aa: CSTPGGSPDTQYF

j_call: TRBJ2-5
v_call: TRBV11-2
d_call: TRBD2
clone_size: -
cdr3_nt: TGTGCCAGCAGCTTAGGGGCTAGCGGGTCCATAGGGGAGACCCAGTACTTC
cdr3_aa: CASSLGASGSIGETQYF

j_call: TRBJ2-7
v_call: TRBV25-1
d_call: TRBD1
clone_size: -
cdr3_nt: TGTGCCAGCAGTGCCTACGGACAGGGCTACGAGCAGTACTTC
cdr3_aa: CASSAYGQGYEQYF

j_call: TRBJ1-2
v_call: TRBV25-1
d_call: TRBD1
clone_size: few
cdr3_nt: TGTGCCAGCAGTACACCAGACAGGGACCGGTATGGCTACACCTTC
cdr3_aa: CASSTPDRDRYGYTF

j_call: TRBJ1-5
v_call: TRBV6-4
d_call: -
clone_size: -
cdr3_nt: TGTGCCAGCAGTGAAAGCCACGGAGTCGGAAATCAGCCCCAGCATTTT
cdr3_aa: CASSESHGVGNQPQHF

j_call: TRBJ2-1
v_call: TRBV7-2
d_call: TRBD2
clone_size: -
cdr3_nt: TGTGCCAGCAGCTTTACAGCGGGAGGTGGTTATAATGAGCAGTTCTTC
cdr3_aa: CASSFTAGGGYNEQFF